These 14 T cell receptor beta chains share one sample of origin, sequenced in a study of blood T cell dynamics during melanoma immunotherapy. Time point indicated: week 3, after first cycle of checkpoint inhibitor. Only in-frame clones appear in the TCRdb table, and some are missing; sequencing was by immunoSEQ multiplex PCR. The sample has about 8,600 clones; around 90% are singletons. This sample comprised blood, obtained from a patient treated with checkpoint blockade. All receptors derive from a human donor with melanoma.

V gene TRBV19 combines with J gene TRBJ1-1; unclear D gene. This CDR3 has 14 amino acids. Germline lookup yields CDR1 LNHDA and CDR2 SQIVND (reference sequence). Trimming took 2 bases from V and 4 from J, leaving 11 bases between them. CDR3 residues: CASSITGIGTEAFF. The CDR3 DNA follows: TGTGCCAGTAGTATAACCGGGATAGGCACTGAAGCTTTCTTT.

This chain links TRBV19 with TRBJ1-2; 9 bases agree with TRBD1. The germline CDR1 and CDR2 sequences are LNHDA and SQIVND (reference sequence). The CDR3 loop spans 17 amino acids. V lost 6 bases, J lost 4 bases, and 15 bases stayed unmatched. This CDR3 is CASSLRQGVGYTYGYTF. The CDR3 bases are TGTGCCAGTAGCCTCCGACAGGGGGTCGGGTATACCTATGGCTACACCTTC.

This chain links TRBV9 with TRBJ2-7; 10 bases are a match to TRBD2. The CDR3 totals 13 residues. The V gene end was trimmed by 2 bases and the J gene end by 4 bases; junction bases not matched to a gene: 0. Germline assignment: CDR1 SGDLS and CDR2 YYNGEE. The CDR3 reads CASSVSGGYEQYF. In DNA form, the CDR3 reads TGTGCCAGCAGCGTTAGCGGGGGGTACGAGCAGTACTTC.

The V gene is TRBV11-2, the J gene TRBJ2-7; 7 bases map to TRBD1. The germline V gene encodes CDR1 SGHAT and CDR2 FQNNGV. J gave up 3 bases and V 5 bases, and 7 bases lay outside the gene matches. The CDR3 length is 14 residues. CDR3: CASSLGQAGYEQYF. In nucleotides, the CDR3 is TGTGCCAGCAGCCTAGGACAGGCAGGCTACGAGCAGTACTTC.

This sequence joins TRBV5-4 and TRBJ1-2; D is uncertain. This CDR3 spans 14 amino acids. V dropped 4 bases and J dropped 6 bases, with 16 bases sitting between them. The V gene's germline CDR1 is SGHNT and CDR2 YYREEE (reference sequence). CDR3 residues: CASSGPDPRDGYTF. The CDR3 DNA sequence: TGTGCCAGCAGCGGACCGGACCCCCGTGATGGCTACACCTTC.

V and J are TRBV5-1 and TRBJ2-3; no definite D call. Trimming removed 4 bases at V and 1 base at J, with 16 bases between. Germline CDR1 SGHRS, CDR2 YFSETQ. The CDR3 has 16 amino acids. The chain's CDR3 is CASSVDPPLRTDTQYF. The CDR3 DNA is TGCGCCAGCAGCGTAGACCCTCCTTTACGCACAGATACGCAGTATTTT.

The genes are TRBV6-1 and TRBJ2-7; tentatively, D is TRBD2 (6 bases). CDR3 length: 13 residues. Trimming removed 6 bases from V and 0 bases from J, with 9 bases in between. Germline loops: CDR1 MNHNS, CDR2 SASEGT. The DNA of the CDR3 is TGTGCCAGCAGGGGAGGCAACTCCTACGAGCAGTACTTC. This gives the protein CASRGGNSYEQYF.

The CDR3 here is CASLRIYRAYEQYF. CDR3 nucleotide sequence: TGCGCCAGCCTCAGGATCTACCGGGCCTACGAGCAGTACTTC. The chain is built from TRBV4-3 and TRBJ2-7, with D hard to call. CDR1 and CDR2 (germline): LGHNA, YSLEER. The CDR3 runs to 14 residues. Trimming shortened V by 8 bases and J by 2 bases, and 16 bases separated the two germline ends.

This clone was found once. This chain links TRBV25-1 with TRBJ1-1; no firm D call. The ends were cut back, 4 bases at V and 0 bases at J, with 6 bases in the middle. From germline, CDR1 is MGHDK and CDR2 SYGVNS. This CDR3 is built from 13 residues. The CDR3 loop reads CASSGYMNTEAFF. CDR3 nucleotides: TGTGCCAGCAGTGGTTATATGAACACTGAAGCTTTCTTT.

The V gene is TRBV7-2, the J gene TRBJ1-4; D not certain. The CDR3 contains 12 residues. CDR1 and CDR2 (germline): SGHTA, FQGNSA. V shed 3 bases and J shed 6 bases, with 5 bases lying between them. For the CDR3, the DNA is TGTGCCAGCAGCTTCATGGATGAAAAACTGTTTTTT. Translating it yields CASSFMDEKLFF.

The CDR3 bases are TGCGCCAGCAGCCAACAGGGACAGGGGGCGCGCACTGAAGCTTTCTTT. It is translated as CASSQQGQGARTEAFF. The chain combines TRBV4-1 with TRBJ1-1; 12 bases line up with TRBD1. The germline gives CDR1 MGHRA, CDR2 YSYEKL. The CDR3 extends over 16 amino acids. Germline trimming cut 2 bases from V and 4 bases from J; bases unmatched to any gene: 5.

This chain joins TRBV30 and TRBJ2-3, with 7 nucleotides matching TRBD2. This CDR3 region has 16 residues. CDR1 is GTSNPN, CDR2 SVGIG, per germline (reference sequence). V lost 2 bases to trimming and J lost 2 bases; unmatched junction nucleotides: 10. The CDR3 loop is CAWSRATSHVTDTQYF. As DNA, the CDR3 is TGTGCCTGGAGTCGAGCGACTAGCCACGTCACAGATACGCAGTATTTT.

This chain links TRBV19 with TRBJ1-3; D might be TRBD1 (6 bases). V was shortened by 3 bases and J by 4 bases, with 13 bases between the two germline ends. Germline V gene sequence: CDR1 LNHDA, CDR2 SQIVND (reference sequence). The CDR3 consists of 15 residues. CDR3 nucleotides: TGTGCCAGTAGTATCTACAGGGACCCCGGAAACACCATATATTTT. Residues: CASSIYRDPGNTIYF. Using reference TRBV19 and TRBJ1-3 for the parts outside the CDR3, the full variable domain is DGGITQSPKYLFRKEGQNVTLSCEQNLNHDAMYWYRQDPGQGLRLIYYSQIVNDFQKGDIAEGYSVSREKKESFPLTVTSAQKNPTAFYLCASSIYRDPGNTIYFGEGSWLTVV.

The chain links TRBV7-6 to TRBJ1-4; TRBD1 might be the D (6 bases). This CDR3 contains 14 residues. Trimming pared 1 base from V and 5 bases from J, leaving 8 bases between. Looked up from germline, CDR1 is SGHVS and CDR2 is FNYEAQ. The CDR3 loop reads CASSLGTVNEKLFF. DNA of the CDR3: TGTGCCAGCAGCTTAGGGACAGTGAATGAAAAACTGTTTTTT.